This T cell receptor (beta chain) was sequenced for a study of blood T cell repertoires in COVID-19. Study details: COVID-19 samples, acute and convalescent, were from the United States, Italy and Spain.

CDR3 length: 13 amino acids. CDR1 and CDR2 from the germline V gene are SEHNR and FQNEAQ (reference sequence). V lost 5 bases to trimming and J lost 6 bases, with 10 bases between them. The authors' processing: For nucleated cells, counts were estimated from reference gene primer amplification. Assay used: immunoSEQ multiplex PCR; TCRdb lists only in-frame clones, some missing. Clonal size and the V and J genes are those of that table, whereas D and trimming came from the DNA. The sample lists about 130,000 clones, about 82% occurring once. The sequence came from a human donor in a cohort sampled during active COVID-19. The source material was peripheral blood. The chain combines TRBV7-9 with TRBJ1-4; maybe TRBD1 (6 bases). The CDR3 sequence is CASSRRGDEKLFF. Here the CDR3 DNA reads TGTGCCAGCAGCCGCAGGGGAGATGAAAAACTGTTTTTT.